Below, 14 T cell receptor beta chains from the same sample are listed, as sequenced in a study of beta chain features in type 1 diabetes. Study-wide results and limits: Shorter TCRB CDR3s, moderately but significantly so, were found in Type 1 diabetes patients in all four CD4+ subsets.

Antigens of these TCRs are unknown. Sequencing targeted expressed TCRB transcripts, as all isolated RNA had been reverse transcribed. TCRdb keeps only in-frame clones here, not all; method: immunoSEQ multiplex PCR. The table includes 130,000 to 150,000 clones, approximately 13% detected once. Sequenced: central memory CD4+ T cells from blood. The receptors here all came from a young man with type 1 diabetes.

The rearrangement joins TRBV18 to TRBJ1-1; TRBD1 agrees at 9 bases. Germline CDR1 reads KGHSH; CDR2 reads LQKENI. CDR3 length: 15 residues. The junction had 9 bases not matched to a gene; V was cut back by 0 bases and J by 10 bases. CDR3 bases: TGTGCCAGCTCACCACCGGTAGTAGTGGGACAGGGAGCTTTCTTT. Its translation: CASSPPVVVGQGAFF.

On this clone itself: A read error may be the cause here, since a much bigger clone is one base away. J is TRBJ2-1 and V is TRBV4-2; TRBD2 matches at 7 bases. The CDR3 has 17 amino acids. Per germline, CDR1 LGHNA and CDR2 YNFKEQ. J was trimmed by 2 bases and V by 0 bases; bases with no gene match: 7. The CDR3 here is CASSQDWGGSAYNEQFF. The DNA for the CDR3 is TGTGCCAGCAGCCAAGATTGGGGGGGAAGCGCCTACAATGAGCAGTTCTTC.

The chain uses TRBV7-9 and TRBJ1-2; a possible D gene is TRBD1 (6 bases). This CDR3 comprises 15 residues. Germline CDR1 SEHNR, CDR2 FQNEAQ (reference sequence). The V and J ends lost 0 bases and 4 bases respectively, with 12 bases between them. CDR3 in DNA: TGTGCCAGCAGCTTAGCCCTGGGGGGCCTCTATGGCTACACCTTC. Amino acid sequence: CASSLALGGLYGYTF.

This clone showed up just a few times. One end of the junction is discordant with germline, which a read error may explain. V usage is TRBV13 and J usage is TRBJ1-1, with TRBD1 matching over 7 bases. The CDR3 has 15 residues. The germline V gene encodes CDR1 PRHDT and CDR2 FYEKMQ (reference sequence). This chain's CDR3 is CASSFGRGLKTEAFF. The CDR3 DNA is TGTGCCAGCAGCTTCGGTAGGGGGCTGAAAACTGAAGCTTTCTTT. Full variable domain (remainder filled in from reference TRBV13 and TRBJ1-1): AAGVIQSPRHLIKEKRETATLKCYPIPRHDTVYWYQQGPGQDPQFLISFYEKMQSDKGSIPDRFSAQQFSDYHSELNMSSLELGDSALYFCASSFGRGLKTEAFFGQGTRLTVV.

This clone has a handful of counts. Since a much larger clone is just one base distant, this may be a read error. The genes are TRBV7-2 and TRBJ2-3; D gene unclear. This CDR3 has 11 residues. The V and J ends lost 3 bases and 4 bases respectively, with 2 bases between them. Germline values: CDR1 SGHTA, CDR2 FQGNSA. The DNA of the CDR3 is TGTGCCAGCAGCTTCGCAGATACGCAGTATTTT. Its translation: CASSFADTQYF.

This chain connects TRBV6-5 to TRBJ2-7, with TRBD1 matching 7 bases. Trimming removed 6 bases from V and 0 bases from J; junction bases left unmatched: 8. CDR3 length: 15 residues. Per germline, CDR1 MNHEY and CDR2 SVGAGI. The CDR3: CASRPTGLSSYEQYF. CDR3 in DNA: TGTGCCAGCAGACCGACAGGGTTAAGCTCCTACGAGCAGTACTTC.

The chain combines TRBV12-2 with TRBJ2-1; TRBD2, the table's D call, lacks a check against the DNA. TRBV12-2 counts as a pseudogene. The CDR3 consists of 16 residues. The CDR3 sequence: CASRLKPTSGENEQFF. As DNA, the CDR3 is TGTGCAAGTCGCTTAAAGCCGACTAGCGGGGAGAATGAGCAGTTCTTC.

This clone occurred a few times. The chain links TRBV20-1 to TRBJ2-1; D unresolved. Trimming took 1 base from V and 7 from J, leaving 5 bases between them. This CDR3 contains 11 residues. The V gene's germline CDR1 is DFQATT and CDR2 SNEGSKA (reference sequence). The DNA of the CDR3 is TGCAGTGCTAGAGTGCTGAATGAGCAGTTCTTC. It codes for CSARVLNEQFF.

The J gene is TRBJ2-7, the V gene TRBV30, with D tentatively TRBD1 or TRBD2 (5 bases each). Deletions cut 3 bases from V and 9 bases from J, with 21 bases between. In germline, CDR1 is GTSNPN, CDR2 SVGIG (reference sequence). The CDR3 length is 14 residues. CDR3 protein: CAWSAQGVGALQYF. As DNA, the CDR3 is TGTGCCTGGAGCGCCCAGGGCGTCGGGGCGTTGCAGTACTTC.

This chain joins TRBV6-6 and TRBJ2-1; 13 positions agree with TRBD2. Germline V gene data show CDR1 as MNHNY and CDR2 as SVGAGI (reference sequence). Trimming took 6 bases from V and 7 from J; bases not matched to a gene: 3. The CDR3 consists of 14 residues. CDR3 coding DNA: TGTGCCAGCAGAGGGGGACTAGCGGGGAATGAGCAGTTCTTC. Translation: CASRGGLAGNEQFF.

This chain uses TRBV18 with TRBJ1-5; D remains ambiguous. In germline, CDR1 is KGHSH, CDR2 LQKENI. The CDR3 loop spans 12 amino acids. V lost 2 bases and J lost 11, with 10 bases in between. CDR3 DNA sequence: TGTGCCAGCTCACCAGAAAACGGGGCCCAGCATTTT. Translation gives CASSPENGAQHF.

This clone was seen more than once but under ten times. J is TRBJ1-1 and V is TRBV29-1; tentatively, D is TRBD1 (5 bases). With 6 bases removed from V and 1 base from J, the gap between germline ends came to 12 bases. The CDR3 extends over 13 amino acids. The germline CDR1 and CDR2 sequences are SQVTM and ANQGSEA. CDR3 nucleotide sequence: TGCAGCGTCGTCAGGGTGGAGAACACTGAAGCTTTCTTT. Amino acids: CSVVRVENTEAFF.

This clone was picked up many times. This chain links TRBV7-2 with TRBJ2-7; no reliable D call. This CDR3 contains 11 residues. Germline V gene sequence: CDR1 SGHTA, CDR2 FQGNSA. Trimming took off 6 bases at V and 6 bases at J, with 9 bases between the two ends. The CDR3 region has the DNA TGTGCCAGCAGAATGGCGCTCGAGCAGTACTTC. It codes for CASRMALEQYF.

This clone was counted between two and nine times. The rearrangement joins TRBV29-1 to TRBJ2-4, with 7 nucleotides matching TRBD2. Germline values: CDR1 SQVTM, CDR2 ANQGSEA. The ends lost 4 bases at V and 8 bases at J; junction bases unmatched: 8. The CDR3 sequence is 13 residues long. The CDR3 DNA reads TGCAGCGTTGCCGGGGGGTCCGGTGACATTCAGTACTTC. Amino acids: CSVAGGSGDIQYF. Based on the CDR3 plus reference TRBV29-1 and TRBJ2-4, the full variable domain is SAVISQKPSRDICQRGTSLTIQCQVDSQVTMMFWYRQQPGQSLTLIATANQGSEATYESGFVIDKFPISRPNLTFSTLTVSNMSPEDSSIYLCSVAGGSGDIQYFGAGTRLSVL.